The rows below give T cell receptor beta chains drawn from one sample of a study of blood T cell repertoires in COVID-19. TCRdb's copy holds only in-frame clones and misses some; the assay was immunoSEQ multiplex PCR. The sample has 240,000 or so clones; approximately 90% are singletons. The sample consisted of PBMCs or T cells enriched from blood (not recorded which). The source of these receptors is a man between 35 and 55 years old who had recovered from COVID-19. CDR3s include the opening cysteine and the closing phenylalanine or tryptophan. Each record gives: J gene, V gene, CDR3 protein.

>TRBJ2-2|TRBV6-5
CASSWEGFGNTGELFF
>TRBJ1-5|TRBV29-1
CSVALGGLNQPQHF
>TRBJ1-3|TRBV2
CASRSDRSSGNTIYF
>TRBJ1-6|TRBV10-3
CAIKEGGRRSPLHF
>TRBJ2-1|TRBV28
CASTSRRYNEQFF
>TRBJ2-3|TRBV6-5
CASSLRTSGRQDTQYF
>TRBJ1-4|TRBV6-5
CASSYSGRGVEKLFF
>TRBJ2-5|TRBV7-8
CASSLADRQGQETQYF
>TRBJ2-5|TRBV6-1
CASSEGRTGFRETQYF
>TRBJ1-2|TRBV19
CASSIVAGDYGYTF
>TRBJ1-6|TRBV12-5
CASGLGQGGSPLHF
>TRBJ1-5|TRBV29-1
CSVDAGGNQPQHF
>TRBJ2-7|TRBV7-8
CASSRQGSYEQYF
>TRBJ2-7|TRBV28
CASTRGDYEQYF
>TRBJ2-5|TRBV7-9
CASSSGDRVQETQYF
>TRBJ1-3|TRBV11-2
CASSLGSRGSGNTIYF
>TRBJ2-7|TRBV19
CASSIVVGFYEQYF
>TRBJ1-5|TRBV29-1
CSVHLPGAISNQPQHF
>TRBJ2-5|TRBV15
CATSSKGTVELETQYF
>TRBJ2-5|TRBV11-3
CASSLGLGGGHQETQYF
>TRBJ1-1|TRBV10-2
CASIHGAKNTEAFF
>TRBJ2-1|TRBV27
CASSPDFGEEYNEQFF
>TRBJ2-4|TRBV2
CASVGGNAKNIQYF
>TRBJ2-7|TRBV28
CAAQGQDYEQYF